Included here is one T cell receptor (beta chain) sequence, with context. The antigen is unknown. This specimen belongs to a study of T-cell memory formation after mild COVID-19. Overall study context: TCR clusters were mostly donor specific. Study outcomes and limitations: Researchers report contracting CD4+ clones mostly in CM and EM, with CD8+ clones in EMRA. Pre-infection memory held some responding clones, suggesting pre-existing cross-reactive T cells responded.

TCRdb independently ran MiXCR on the 5' RACE reads; one entry per CDR3 protein. The table includes around 530,000 distinct CDR3 sequences, roughly a fifth detected once. Germline lookup yields CDR1 LGHDT and CDR2 YNNKEL (reference sequence). Trimming removed 0 bases at V and 10 bases at J, with 9 bases between. The CDR3 extends over 12 amino acids. The sample taken for sequencing was PBMCs or a T cell subset sorted from them (not recorded which). The source of this sequence is an adult woman who had mild COVID-19 (a few samples of this study predate the infection). Cell type and time point are not known. The chain employs TRBV3-1 and TRBJ1-2, with D hard to call. Here the CDR3 DNA reads TGTGCCAGCAGCCAAGATCGCCGGCACTACACCTTC. It is translated as CASSQDRRHYTF.